The 12 T cell receptor beta chains below come from one sample, sequenced in a study of cytomegalovirus exposure and HLA in healthy donors. PCR amplification relied on 60 Vbeta primers (plus 13 Jbeta primers). Some clones are missing from TCRdb's copy, which holds only in-frame ones; the method was immunoSEQ multiplex PCR. The sample includes around 140,000 clones, 88% seen only once; the top ten take about 0.51%. Sequencing was done on a sample of PBMCs. The receptors shown here come from a middle-aged woman in good health and CMV-seronegative.

This chain uses TRBV9 with TRBJ1-4; D gene unclear. This CDR3 spans 14 amino acids. V shed 0 bases and J shed 10 bases, with 13 bases lying between them. Germline values: CDR1 SGDLS, CDR2 YYNGEE. CDR3 residues: CASSVEASRGKLFF. The CDR3 DNA follows: TGTGCCAGCAGCGTAGAGGCCTCCCGGGGAAAACTGTTTTTT. Full variable domain (remainder filled in from reference TRBV9 and TRBJ1-4): DSGVTQTPKHLITATGQRVTLRCSPRSGDLSVYWYQQSLDQGLQFLIQYYNGEERAKGNILERFSAQQFPDLHSELNLSSLELGDSALYFCASSVEASRGKLFFGSGTQLSVL.

The CDR3 here is CASSAGGGYTDTQYF. DNA for the CDR3: TGTGCCAGTAGCGCGGGAGGAGGGTACACAGATACGCAGTATTTT. The rearrangement uses TRBV19 and TRBJ2-3; 8 nucleotides match TRBD2. Germline V lookup: CDR1 LNHDA, CDR2 SQIVND (reference sequence). The CDR3 contains 15 residues. J gave up 2 bases and V 6 bases, and 7 bases lay outside the gene matches.

This clone turned up a few times. As DNA, the CDR3 is TGTGCCAGCTCACCAACGGGACAGGGAATAGATACGCAGTATTTT. This encodes CASSPTGQGIDTQYF. V and J are TRBV18 and TRBJ2-3, with TRBD1 matching 9 bases. The V and J ends lost 2 bases and 5 bases, in that order; junction bases with no gene match: 5. The germline CDR1 and CDR2 sequences are KGHSH and LQKENI. The CDR3 length is 15 residues. Complete variable domain (other parts from reference TRBV18 and TRBJ2-3): NAGVMQNPRHLVRRRGQEARLRCSPMKGHSHVYWYRQLPEEGLKFMVYLQKENIIDESGMPKERFSAEFPKEGPSILRIQQVVRGDSAAYFCASSPTGQGIDTQYFGPGTRLTVL.

This chain connects TRBV19 to TRBJ2-2, with TRBD2 as a possible D gene (6 bases). The CDR3 consists of 16 residues. Germline V gene sequence: CDR1 LNHDA, CDR2 SQIVND (reference sequence). Trimming cost V 8 bases and J 1 base, with 17 bases left between them. CDR3 nucleotide sequence: TGTGCCAGTTTGGGGGGAGTAGTCAGGAACACCGGGGAGCTGTTTTTT. Protein product: CASLGGVVRNTGELFF.

The rearrangement joins TRBV10-3 to TRBJ1-1; D call uncertain. Germline CDR1 and CDR2: ENHRY and SYGVKD. This CDR3 has 15 residues. V was clipped by 1 base and J by 2 bases, with 11 bases between them. The CDR3, as DNA: TGTGCCATCAGTGAGTTGGTAGGGAGAAACACTGAAGCTTTCTTT. It translates to CAISELVGRNTEAFF.

The chain joins TRBV21-1 to TRBJ1-5. TRBV21-1 is given as a pseudogene. This CDR3 has 18 amino acids. The DNA of the CDR3 is TGTGCCAGCAGCCTCCCCGGTTGGGGGGATTATAGCAATCAGCCCCAGCATTTT. Protein sequence: CASSLPGWGDYSNQPQHF.

This clone was found once. The CDR3 loop is CASSLNGEREGQYF. Written as DNA, the CDR3 is TGTGCCAGCAGCCTAAATGGTGAGCGGGAGGGGCAGTACTTC. This sequence joins TRBV11-1 and TRBJ2-4; 10 nucleotides agree with TRBD2. CDR3 size: 14 residues. Germline V gene lookup returns CDR1 SGHAT and CDR2 FQDESV (reference sequence). Trimming at V came to 5 bases and at J to 13 bases, leaving 11 bases not matched to a gene.

This clone came up once. The chain uses TRBV9 and TRBJ2-1; TRBD2 matches at 7 bases. The CDR3 is made up of 15 amino acids. Trimming cost V 0 bases and J 6 bases; bases outside gene matches: 6. Looked up from germline, CDR1 is SGDLS and CDR2 is YYNGEE. Written as DNA, the CDR3 is TGTGCCAGCAGCGTAGGCGGCGGGAGTTTCAATGAGCAGTTCTTC. Its translation is CASSVGGGSFNEQFF.

This sequence joins TRBV6-1 and TRBJ1-2, with 10 bases identical to TRBD1. J was trimmed by 3 bases and V by 6 bases; bases with no gene match: 7. The CDR3 runs to 15 residues. Germline V gene lookup returns CDR1 MNHNS and CDR2 SASEGT. CDR3 loop: CASRTGTGAYYGYTF. The CDR3 DNA follows: TGTGCCAGCAGAACCGGGACAGGGGCTTACTATGGCTACACCTTC.

The chain uses TRBV10-1 and TRBJ2-2; D gene uncertain. The V gene lost 5 bases and the J gene lost 2 bases, with 9 bases spanning the gap. There are 14 residues in the CDR3. Germline V gene lookup returns CDR1 WNHNN and CDR2 SYGVQD (reference sequence). The DNA of the CDR3 is TGCGCCAGCAGTTCTGGGCCAAACACCGGGGAGCTGTTTTTT. The encoded protein is CASSSGPNTGELFF.

V and J are TRBV7-9 and TRBJ2-3; 9 bases align to TRBD2. The CDR3 extends over 18 amino acids. Germline lookup yields CDR1 SEHNR and CDR2 FQNEAQ (reference sequence). V trimming: 1 base; J trimming: 5 bases; junction bases outside the gene matches: 13. CDR3 DNA sequence: TGTGCCAGCAGCTTAGTCGTAGCGGGGGTCTTTTCGGGAGATACGCAGTATTTT. Translating gives CASSLVVAGVFSGDTQYF.

CDR3 nucleotides: TGCAGCGTGCCCCATATGGGACAGGGTGGGGAGACCCAGTACTTC. Translated, it gives CSVPHMGQGGETQYF. This sequence joins TRBV29-1 and TRBJ2-5, with 9 bases that match TRBD1. The CDR3 extends over 15 amino acids. Losses at the gene ends were 6 bases for V and 5 bases for J; bases not matched to a gene: 13. The germline V gene encodes CDR1 SQVTM and CDR2 ANQGSEA.